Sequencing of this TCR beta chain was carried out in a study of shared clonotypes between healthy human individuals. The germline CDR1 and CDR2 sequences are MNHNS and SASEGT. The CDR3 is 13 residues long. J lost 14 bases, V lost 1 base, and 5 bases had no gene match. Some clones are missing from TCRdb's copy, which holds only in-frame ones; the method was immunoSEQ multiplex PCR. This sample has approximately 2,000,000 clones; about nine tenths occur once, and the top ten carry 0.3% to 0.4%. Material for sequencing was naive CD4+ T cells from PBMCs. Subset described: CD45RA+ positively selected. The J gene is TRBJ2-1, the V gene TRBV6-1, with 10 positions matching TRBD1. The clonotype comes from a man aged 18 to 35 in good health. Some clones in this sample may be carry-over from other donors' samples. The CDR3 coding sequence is TGTGCCAGCAGTGAAGGAAGACAGGGGGCTGAGTTCTTC. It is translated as CASSEGRQGAEFF.